A single T cell receptor beta chain is shown here with its context. The data stem from a study of Ad26.COV2.S vaccination and SARS-CoV-2 variants. Treatment of the sample: some 19 received Ad26.COV2.S at low or high dose, single or two shots; five or six received placebo; per-sample allocation not given. Sampling happened 63 days after the first vaccine or placebo injection. Generated by immunoSEQ multiplex PCR, the TCRdb table keeps only in-frame clones and is missing some. The table lists around 320,000 clones, around nine tenths of them singletons. Germline CDR1 reads GTSNPN; CDR2 reads SVGIG (reference sequence). Trimming shortened V by 3 bases and J by 8 bases, and 10 bases separated the two germline ends. This CDR3 region has 11 residues.

This clonotype originated in a person between 18 and 59 years old who received the Ad26.COV2.S COVID-19 vaccine or a placebo. The sample was peripheral blood, taken in a trial of Ad26.COV2.S vaccine versus placebo. The chain is built from TRBV30 and TRBJ1-2, with unresolved D. CDR3 region: CAWRSTVGYTF. DNA for the CDR3: TGTGCCTGGAGGTCGACGGTGGGCTACACCTTC.